The clone carrying this T cell receptor beta chain has a handful of counts. What it recognizes is unknown. A Clinical Activity Score of at least 3, a NOSPECS grade of at least 4 and a duration under 3 months were recorded in the ophthalmopathy patients. The record originates from a study of T cells in Graves' hyperthyroidism and ophthalmopathy. Study information: Once the initial diagnosis was made, peripheral blood was obtained before any treatment.

RNA transcripts gave rise to amplified TCR beta CDR3 regions. The TCR CDR3 was amplified in a first-round RT-PCR using the HTBI primer set. Each CDR3 protein is one row after TCRdb ran MiXCR on the multiplex PCR reads. The table lists hundreds of thousands of distinct CDR3 sequences, less than 25% of them singletons, with 30% to 40% in the top ten. Findings and caveats of the study: In blood, most of the thyroid clonotypes expanded above 0.001 were also present. With a median lead of approximately 6 months before onset, the model predicted ophthalmopathy.

This clonotype originated in a young man with Graves' ophthalmopathy. Source material: blood.

The CDR3 DNA reads TGTGCCAGCAGTTTCCAGGGGCAGGCTTCACCCCTCCACTTT. Encoded protein: CASSFQGQASPLHF. V gene TRBV12-3 or TRBV12-4 combines with J gene TRBJ1-6; the D gene is possibly TRBD1 (6 bases). V was clipped by 3 bases and J by 9 bases, with 12 bases between them. The CDR3 length is 14 residues.